This entry lists 3 T cell receptor beta chains sequenced from one sample in a study of control samples from healthy donors and cancer patients. Measured with immunoSEQ multiplex PCR; TCRdb has only the in-frame clones, and not every one. Seen here are more than 95,000 clones, more than 75% observed once, and the top ten hold roughly 1.9%. Sequencing used blood. Source of these receptors: a man younger than 35 in good health.

The chain links TRBV5-1 to TRBJ1-2; D uncertain. V was pared by 4 bases and J by 8 bases, with 24 bases between. The CDR3 length is 16 residues. Germline CDR1 is SGHRS and CDR2 is YFSETQ. Here the CDR3 DNA reads TGCGCCAGCAGCATCCTCCGCGGGCAGGAGGGAATAGGCTACACCTTC. Residues: CASSILRGQEGIGYTF.

V is TRBV27 and J is TRBJ1-2, with D possibly TRBD1 on 6 matching bases. Per the germline V gene, CDR1 is MNHEY and CDR2 is SMNVEV (reference sequence). V was shortened by 3 bases and J by 4 bases, with 15 bases between the two germline ends. The CDR3 spans 15 residues. CDR3 in amino acids: CASSFGARGAYGYTF. In DNA, the CDR3 is TGTGCCAGCAGTTTTGGGGCCAGGGGTGCCTATGGCTACACCTTC.

This clone is a singleton in its sample. The chain is built from TRBV10-3 and TRBJ2-4, with D perhaps TRBD2 (6 bases). V lost 2 bases to trimming and J lost 0 bases, with 11 bases between them. CDR1 ENHRY and CDR2 SYGVKD come from the germline V gene. This CDR3 has 16 residues. The CDR3 is CAISETRGLAKNIQYF. The CDR3 DNA follows: TGTGCCATCAGTGAGACGAGGGGACTAGCCAAAAACATTCAGTACTTC.